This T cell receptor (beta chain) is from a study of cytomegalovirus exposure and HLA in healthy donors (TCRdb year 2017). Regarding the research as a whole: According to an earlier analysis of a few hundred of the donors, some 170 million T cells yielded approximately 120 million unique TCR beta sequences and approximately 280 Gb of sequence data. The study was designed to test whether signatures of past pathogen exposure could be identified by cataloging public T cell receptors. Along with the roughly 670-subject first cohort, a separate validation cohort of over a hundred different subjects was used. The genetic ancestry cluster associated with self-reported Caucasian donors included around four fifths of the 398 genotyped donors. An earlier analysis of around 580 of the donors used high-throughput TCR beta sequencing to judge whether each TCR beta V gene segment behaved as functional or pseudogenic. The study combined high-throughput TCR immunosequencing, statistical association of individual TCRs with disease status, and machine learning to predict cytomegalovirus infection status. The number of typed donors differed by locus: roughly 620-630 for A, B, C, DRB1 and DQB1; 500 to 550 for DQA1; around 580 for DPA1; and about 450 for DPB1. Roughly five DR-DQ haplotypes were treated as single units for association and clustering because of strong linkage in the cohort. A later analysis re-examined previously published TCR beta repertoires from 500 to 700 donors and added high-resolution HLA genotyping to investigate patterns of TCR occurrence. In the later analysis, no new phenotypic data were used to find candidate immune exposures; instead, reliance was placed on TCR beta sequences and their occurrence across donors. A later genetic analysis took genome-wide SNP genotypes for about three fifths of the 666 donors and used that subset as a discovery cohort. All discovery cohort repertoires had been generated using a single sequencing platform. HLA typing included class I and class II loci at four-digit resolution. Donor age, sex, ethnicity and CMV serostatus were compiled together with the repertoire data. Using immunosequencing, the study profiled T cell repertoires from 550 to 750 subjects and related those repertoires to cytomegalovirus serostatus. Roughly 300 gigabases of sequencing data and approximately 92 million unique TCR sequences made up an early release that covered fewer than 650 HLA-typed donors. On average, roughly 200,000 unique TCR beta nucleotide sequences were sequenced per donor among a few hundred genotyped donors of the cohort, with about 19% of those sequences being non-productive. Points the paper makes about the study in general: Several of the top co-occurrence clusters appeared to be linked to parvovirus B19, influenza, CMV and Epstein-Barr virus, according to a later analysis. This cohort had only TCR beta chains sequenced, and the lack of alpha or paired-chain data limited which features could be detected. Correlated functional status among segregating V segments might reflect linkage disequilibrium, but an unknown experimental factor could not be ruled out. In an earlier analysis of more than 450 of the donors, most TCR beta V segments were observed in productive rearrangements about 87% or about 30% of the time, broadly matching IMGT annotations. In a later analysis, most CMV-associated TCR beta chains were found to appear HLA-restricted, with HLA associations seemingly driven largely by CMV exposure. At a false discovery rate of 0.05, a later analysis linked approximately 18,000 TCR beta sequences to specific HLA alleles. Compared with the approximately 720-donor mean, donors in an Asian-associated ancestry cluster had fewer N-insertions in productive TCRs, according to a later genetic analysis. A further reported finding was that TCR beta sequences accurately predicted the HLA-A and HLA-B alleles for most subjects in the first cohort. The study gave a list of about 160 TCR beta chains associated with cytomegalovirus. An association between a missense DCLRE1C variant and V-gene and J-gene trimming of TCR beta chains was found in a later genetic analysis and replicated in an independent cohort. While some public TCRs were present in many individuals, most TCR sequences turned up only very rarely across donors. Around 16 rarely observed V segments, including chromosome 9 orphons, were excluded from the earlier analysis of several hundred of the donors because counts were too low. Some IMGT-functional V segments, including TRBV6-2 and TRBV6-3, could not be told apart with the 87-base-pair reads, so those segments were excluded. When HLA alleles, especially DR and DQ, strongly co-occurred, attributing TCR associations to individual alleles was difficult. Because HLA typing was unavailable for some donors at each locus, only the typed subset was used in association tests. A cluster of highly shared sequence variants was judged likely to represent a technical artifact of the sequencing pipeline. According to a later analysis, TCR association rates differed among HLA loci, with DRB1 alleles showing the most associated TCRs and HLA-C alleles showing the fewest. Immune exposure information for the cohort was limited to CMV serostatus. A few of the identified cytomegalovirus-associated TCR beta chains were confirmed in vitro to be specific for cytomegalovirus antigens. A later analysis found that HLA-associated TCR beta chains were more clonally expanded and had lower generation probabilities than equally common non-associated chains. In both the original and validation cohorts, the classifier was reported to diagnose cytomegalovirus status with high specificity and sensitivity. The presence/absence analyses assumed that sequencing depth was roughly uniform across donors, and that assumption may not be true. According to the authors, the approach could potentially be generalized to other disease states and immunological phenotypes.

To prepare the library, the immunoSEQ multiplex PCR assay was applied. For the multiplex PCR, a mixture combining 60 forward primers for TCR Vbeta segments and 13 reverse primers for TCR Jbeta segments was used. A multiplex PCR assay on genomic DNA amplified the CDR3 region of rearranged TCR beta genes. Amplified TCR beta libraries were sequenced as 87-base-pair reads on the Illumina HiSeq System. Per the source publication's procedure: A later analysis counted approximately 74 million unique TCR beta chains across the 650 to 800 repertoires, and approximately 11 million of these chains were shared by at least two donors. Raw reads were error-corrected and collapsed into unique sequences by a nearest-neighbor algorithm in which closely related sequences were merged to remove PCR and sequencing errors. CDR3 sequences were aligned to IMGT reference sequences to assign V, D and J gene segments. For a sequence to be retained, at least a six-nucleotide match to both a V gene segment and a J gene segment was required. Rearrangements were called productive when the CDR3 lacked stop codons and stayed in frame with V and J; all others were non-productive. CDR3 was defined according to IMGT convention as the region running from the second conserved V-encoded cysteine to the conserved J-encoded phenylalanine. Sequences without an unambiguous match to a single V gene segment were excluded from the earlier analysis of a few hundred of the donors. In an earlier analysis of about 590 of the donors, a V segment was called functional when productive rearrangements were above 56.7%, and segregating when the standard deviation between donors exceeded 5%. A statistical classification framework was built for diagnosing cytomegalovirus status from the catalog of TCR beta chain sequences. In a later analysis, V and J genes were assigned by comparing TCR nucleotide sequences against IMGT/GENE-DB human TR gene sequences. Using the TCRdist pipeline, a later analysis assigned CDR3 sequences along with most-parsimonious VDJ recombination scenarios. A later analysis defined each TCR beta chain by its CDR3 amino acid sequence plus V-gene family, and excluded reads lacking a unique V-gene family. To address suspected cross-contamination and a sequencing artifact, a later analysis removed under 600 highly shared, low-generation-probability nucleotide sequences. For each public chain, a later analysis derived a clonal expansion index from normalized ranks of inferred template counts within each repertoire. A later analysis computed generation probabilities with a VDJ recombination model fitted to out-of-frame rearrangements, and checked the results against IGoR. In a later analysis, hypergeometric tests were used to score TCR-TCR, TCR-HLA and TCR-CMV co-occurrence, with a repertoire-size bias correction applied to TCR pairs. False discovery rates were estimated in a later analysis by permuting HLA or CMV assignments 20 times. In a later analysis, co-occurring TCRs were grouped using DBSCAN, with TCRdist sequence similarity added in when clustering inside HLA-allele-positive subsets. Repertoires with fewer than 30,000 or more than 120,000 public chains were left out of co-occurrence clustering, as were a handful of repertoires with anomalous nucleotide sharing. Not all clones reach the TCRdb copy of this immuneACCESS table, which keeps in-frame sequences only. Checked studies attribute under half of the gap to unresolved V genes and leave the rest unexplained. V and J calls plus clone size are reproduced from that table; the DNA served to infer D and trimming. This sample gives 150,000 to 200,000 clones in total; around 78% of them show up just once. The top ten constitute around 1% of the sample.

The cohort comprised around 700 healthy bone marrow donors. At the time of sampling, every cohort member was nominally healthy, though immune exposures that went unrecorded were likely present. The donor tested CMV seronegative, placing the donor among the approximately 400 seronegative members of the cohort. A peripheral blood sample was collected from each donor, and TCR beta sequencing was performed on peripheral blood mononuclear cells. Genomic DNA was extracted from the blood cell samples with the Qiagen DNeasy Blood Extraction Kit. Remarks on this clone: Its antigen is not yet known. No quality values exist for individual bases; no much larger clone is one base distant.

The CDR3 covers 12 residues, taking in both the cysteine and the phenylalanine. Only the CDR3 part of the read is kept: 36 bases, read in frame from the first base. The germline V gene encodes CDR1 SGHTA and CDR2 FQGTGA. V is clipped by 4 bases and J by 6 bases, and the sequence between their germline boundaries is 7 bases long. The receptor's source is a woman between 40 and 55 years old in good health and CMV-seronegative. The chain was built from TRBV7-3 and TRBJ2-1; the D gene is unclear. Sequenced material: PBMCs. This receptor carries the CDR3 CASSSTPNEQFF. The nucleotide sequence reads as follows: TGTGCCAGCAGCTCTACTCCCAATGAGCAGTTCTTC.